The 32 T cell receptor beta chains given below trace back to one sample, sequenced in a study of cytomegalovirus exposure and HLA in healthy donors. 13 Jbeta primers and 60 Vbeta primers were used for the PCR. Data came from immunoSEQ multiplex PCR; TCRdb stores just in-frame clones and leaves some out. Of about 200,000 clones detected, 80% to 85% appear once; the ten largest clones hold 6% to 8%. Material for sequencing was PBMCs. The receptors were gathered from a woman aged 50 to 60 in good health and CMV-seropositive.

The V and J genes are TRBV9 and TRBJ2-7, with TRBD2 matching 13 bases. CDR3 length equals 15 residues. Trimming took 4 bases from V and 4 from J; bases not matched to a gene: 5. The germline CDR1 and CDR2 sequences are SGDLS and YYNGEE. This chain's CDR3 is CASSPSTSGGYEQYF. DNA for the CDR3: TGTGCCAGCAGCCCTTCGACTAGCGGGGGGTACGAGCAGTACTTC.

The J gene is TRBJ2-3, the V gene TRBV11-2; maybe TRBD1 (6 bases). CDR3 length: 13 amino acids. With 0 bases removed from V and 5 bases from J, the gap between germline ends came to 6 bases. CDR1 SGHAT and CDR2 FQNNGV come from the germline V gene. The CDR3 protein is CASSLDRGDTQYF. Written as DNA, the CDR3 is TGTGCCAGCAGCTTAGACAGGGGAGATACGCAGTATTTT.

CDR3 sequence reads: CASSVRGEGTEAFF. In DNA, the CDR3 is TGCGCCAGCAGCGTCCGGGGGGAGGGGACTGAAGCTTTCTTT. This chain joins TRBV5-1 and TRBJ1-1; a possible D gene is TRBD1 (5 bases). CDR3 length: 14 amino acids. CDR1 SGHRS and CDR2 YFSETQ come from the germline V gene. Trimming stripped 4 bases from V and 5 bases from J, with 15 bases between.

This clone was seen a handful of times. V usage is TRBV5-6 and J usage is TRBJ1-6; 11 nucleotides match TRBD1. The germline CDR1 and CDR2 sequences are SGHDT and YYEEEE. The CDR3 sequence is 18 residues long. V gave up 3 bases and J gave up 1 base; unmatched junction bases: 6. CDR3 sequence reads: CASSSGQGVFSYNSPLHF. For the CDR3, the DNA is TGTGCCAGCAGCTCGGGACAGGGGGTTTTTTCCTATAATTCACCCCTCCACTTT.

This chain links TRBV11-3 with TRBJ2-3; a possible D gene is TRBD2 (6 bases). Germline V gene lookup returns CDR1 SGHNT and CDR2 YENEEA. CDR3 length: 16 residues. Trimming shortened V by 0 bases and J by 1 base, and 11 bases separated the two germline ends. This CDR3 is CASSLEGTGGTDTQYF. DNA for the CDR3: TGTGCCAGCAGCTTAGAGGGGACGGGGGGCACAGATACGCAGTATTTT.

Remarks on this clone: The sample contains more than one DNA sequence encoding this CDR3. CDR3 DNA: TGCGCCAGCAGCCAAGCCGGGACTAGCGGATACAATGAGCAGTTCTTC. Translation: CASSQAGTSGYNEQFF. The J gene is TRBJ2-1, the V gene TRBV4-1; TRBD2 agrees at 11 bases. The CDR3 contains 16 residues. J was trimmed by 4 bases and V by 1 base; bases with no gene match: 3. Germline CDR1 reads MGHRA; CDR2 reads YSYEKL.

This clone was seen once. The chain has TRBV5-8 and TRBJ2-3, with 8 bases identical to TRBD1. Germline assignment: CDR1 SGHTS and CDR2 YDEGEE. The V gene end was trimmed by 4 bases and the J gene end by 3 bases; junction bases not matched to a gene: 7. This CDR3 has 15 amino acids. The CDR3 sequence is CASSQRTGKTDTQYF. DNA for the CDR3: TGTGCCAGCAGCCAGAGGACAGGGAAGACAGATACGCAGTATTTT. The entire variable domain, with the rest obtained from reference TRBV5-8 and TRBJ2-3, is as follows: EAGVTQSPTHLIKTRGQQATLRCSPISGHTSVYWYQQALGLGLQFLLWYDEGEERNRGNFPPRFSGRQFPNYSSELNVNALELEDSALYLCASSQRTGKTDTQYFGPGTRLTVL.

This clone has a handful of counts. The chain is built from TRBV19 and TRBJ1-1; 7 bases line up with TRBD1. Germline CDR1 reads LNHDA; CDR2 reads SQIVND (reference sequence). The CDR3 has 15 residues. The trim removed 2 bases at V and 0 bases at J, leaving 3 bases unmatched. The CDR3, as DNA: TGTGCCAGTAGTATAAGGGGGCAGATGAACACTGAAGCTTTCTTT. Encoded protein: CASSIRGQMNTEAFF. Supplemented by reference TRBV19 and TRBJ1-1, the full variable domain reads DGGITQSPKYLFRKEGQNVTLSCEQNLNHDAMYWYRQDPGQGLRLIYYSQIVNDFQKGDIAEGYSVSREKKESFPLTVTSAQKNPTAFYLCASSIRGQMNTEAFFGQGTRLTVV.

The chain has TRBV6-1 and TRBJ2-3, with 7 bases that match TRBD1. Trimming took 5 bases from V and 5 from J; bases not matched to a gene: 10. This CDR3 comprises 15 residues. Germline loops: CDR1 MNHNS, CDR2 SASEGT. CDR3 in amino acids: CASSTRDRVGDTQYF. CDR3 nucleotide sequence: TGTGCCAGCAGTACCCGGGACAGAGTGGGAGATACGCAGTATTTT.

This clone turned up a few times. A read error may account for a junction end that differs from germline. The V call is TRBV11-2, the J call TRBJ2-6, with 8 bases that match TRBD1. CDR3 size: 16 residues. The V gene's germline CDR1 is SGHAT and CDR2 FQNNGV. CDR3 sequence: CASSLGQASGANGLTF. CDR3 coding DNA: TGTGCCAGCAGCTTGGGACAGGCCTCTGGGGCCAACGGCCTGACTTTC.

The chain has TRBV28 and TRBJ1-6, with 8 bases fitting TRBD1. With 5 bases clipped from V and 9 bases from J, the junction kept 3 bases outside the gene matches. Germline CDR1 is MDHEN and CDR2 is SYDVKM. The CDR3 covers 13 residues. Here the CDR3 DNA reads TGTGCCAGCAGTCCAGGGACAGGTTCACCCCTCCACTTT. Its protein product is CASSPGTGSPLHF.

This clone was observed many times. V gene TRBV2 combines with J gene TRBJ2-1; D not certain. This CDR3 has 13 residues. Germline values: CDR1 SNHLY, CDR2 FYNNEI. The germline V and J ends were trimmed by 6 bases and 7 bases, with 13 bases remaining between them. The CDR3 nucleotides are TGTGCCAGCAGCTTAGTCTATTTTAATGAGCAGTTCTTC. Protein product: CASSLVYFNEQFF.

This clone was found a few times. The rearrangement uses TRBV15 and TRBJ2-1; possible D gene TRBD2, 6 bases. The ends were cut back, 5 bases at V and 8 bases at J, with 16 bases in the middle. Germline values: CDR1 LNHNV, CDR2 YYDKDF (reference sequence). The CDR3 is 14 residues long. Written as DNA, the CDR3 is TGTGCCACCAGCGTTCACCCGCCGGGGGATGAGCAGTTCTTC. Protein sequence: CATSVHPPGDEQFF.

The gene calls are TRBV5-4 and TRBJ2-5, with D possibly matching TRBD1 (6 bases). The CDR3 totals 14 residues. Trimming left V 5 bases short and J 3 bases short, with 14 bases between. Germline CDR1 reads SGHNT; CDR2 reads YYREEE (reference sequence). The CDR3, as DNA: TGTGCCAGCAGTTCAGGGGTGATCAAAGAGACCCAGTACTTC. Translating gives CASSSGVIKETQYF.

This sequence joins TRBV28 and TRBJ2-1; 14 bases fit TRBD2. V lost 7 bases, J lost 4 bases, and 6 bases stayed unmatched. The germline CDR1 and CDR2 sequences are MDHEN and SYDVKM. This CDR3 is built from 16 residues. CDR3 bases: TGTGCCAGCACCGGGACTAGCGGGAGCCCATACAATGAGCAGTTCTTC. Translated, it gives CASTGTSGSPYNEQFF.

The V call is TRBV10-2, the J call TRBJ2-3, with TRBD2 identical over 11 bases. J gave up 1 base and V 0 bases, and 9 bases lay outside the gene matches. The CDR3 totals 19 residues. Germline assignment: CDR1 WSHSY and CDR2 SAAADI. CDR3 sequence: CASSESASGGRLRTDTQYF. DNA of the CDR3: TGCGCCAGCAGTGAGTCTGCTAGCGGGGGGCGACTTCGCACAGATACGCAGTATTTT.

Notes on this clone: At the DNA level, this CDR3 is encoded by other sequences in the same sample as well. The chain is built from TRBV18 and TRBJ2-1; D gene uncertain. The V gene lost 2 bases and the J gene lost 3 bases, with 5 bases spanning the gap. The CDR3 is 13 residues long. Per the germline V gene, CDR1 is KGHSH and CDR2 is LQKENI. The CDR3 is CASSPGLYNEQFF. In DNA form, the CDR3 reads TGTGCCAGCTCACCAGGGCTCTACAATGAGCAGTTCTTC.

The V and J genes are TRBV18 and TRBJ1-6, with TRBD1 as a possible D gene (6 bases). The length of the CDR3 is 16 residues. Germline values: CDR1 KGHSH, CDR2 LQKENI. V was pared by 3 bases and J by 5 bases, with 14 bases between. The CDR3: CASSPVVQGNNSPLHF. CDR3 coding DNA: TGTGCCAGCTCACCCGTCGTGCAGGGGAATAATTCACCCCTCCACTTT.

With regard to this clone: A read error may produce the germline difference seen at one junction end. CDR3 sequence (DNA): TGTGCCAGCAGTTTATCGACCCTTGGACAGGGAAACTTC. Translating it yields CASSLSTLGQGNF. The rearrangement links TRBV28 to TRBJ2-5; TRBD1 matches 8 bases. Germline V gene data show CDR1 as MDHEN and CDR2 as SYDVKM. The length of the CDR3 is 13 residues.

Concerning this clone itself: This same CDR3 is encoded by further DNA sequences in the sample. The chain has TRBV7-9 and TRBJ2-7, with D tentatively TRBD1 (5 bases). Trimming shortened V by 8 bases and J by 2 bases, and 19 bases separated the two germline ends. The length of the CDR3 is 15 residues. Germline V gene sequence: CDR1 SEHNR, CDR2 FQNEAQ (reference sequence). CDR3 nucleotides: TGTGCCAGCTTGGAGTGGGGCGGCCCAACCTACGAGCAGTACTTC. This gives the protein CASLEWGGPTYEQYF. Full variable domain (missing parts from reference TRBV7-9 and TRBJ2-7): DTGVSQNPRHKITKRGQNVTFRCDPISEHNRLYWYRQTLGQGPEFLTYFQNEAQLEKSRLLSDRFSAERPKGSFSTLEIQRTEQGDSAMYLCASLEWGGPTYEQYFGPGTRLTVT.

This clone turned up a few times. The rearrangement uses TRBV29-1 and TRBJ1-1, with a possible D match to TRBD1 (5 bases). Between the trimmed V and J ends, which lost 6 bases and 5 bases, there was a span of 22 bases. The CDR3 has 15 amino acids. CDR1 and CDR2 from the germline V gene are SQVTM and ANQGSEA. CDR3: CSVLPLGQGGTEAFF. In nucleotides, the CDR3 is TGCAGCGTCCTCCCTTTAGGGCAGGGTGGAACTGAAGCTTTCTTT.

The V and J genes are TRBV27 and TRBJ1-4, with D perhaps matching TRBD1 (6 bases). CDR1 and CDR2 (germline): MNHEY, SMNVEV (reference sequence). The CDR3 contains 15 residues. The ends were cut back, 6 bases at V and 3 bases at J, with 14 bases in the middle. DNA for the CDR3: TGTGCCAGCAGAATGAGGGGGGGGGCTAATGAAAAACTGTTTTTT. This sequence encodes CASRMRGGANEKLFF.

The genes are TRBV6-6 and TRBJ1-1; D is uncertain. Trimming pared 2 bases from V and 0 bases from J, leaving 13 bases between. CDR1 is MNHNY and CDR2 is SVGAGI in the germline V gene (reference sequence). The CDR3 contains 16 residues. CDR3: CASSYGTGLMNTEAFF. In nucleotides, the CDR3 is TGTGCCAGCAGTTACGGTACGGGTCTCATGAACACTGAAGCTTTCTTT.

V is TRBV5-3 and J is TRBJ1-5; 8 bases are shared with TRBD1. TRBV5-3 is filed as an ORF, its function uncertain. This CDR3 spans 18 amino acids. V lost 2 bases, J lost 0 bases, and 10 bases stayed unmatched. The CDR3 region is CARSFKPGQDYSNQPQHF. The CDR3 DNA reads TGTGCCAGAAGCTTCAAACCGGGACAGGATTATAGCAATCAGCCCCAGCATTTT.

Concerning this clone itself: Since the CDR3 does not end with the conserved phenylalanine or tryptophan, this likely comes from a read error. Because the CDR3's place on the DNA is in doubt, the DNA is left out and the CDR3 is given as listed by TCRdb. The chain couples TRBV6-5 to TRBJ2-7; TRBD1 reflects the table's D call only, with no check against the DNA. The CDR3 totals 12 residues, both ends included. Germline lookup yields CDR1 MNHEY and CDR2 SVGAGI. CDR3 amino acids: CASTGDRPTKRC.

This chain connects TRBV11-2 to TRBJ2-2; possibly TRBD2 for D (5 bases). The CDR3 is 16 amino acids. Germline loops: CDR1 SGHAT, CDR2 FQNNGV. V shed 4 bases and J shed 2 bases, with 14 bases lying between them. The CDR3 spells CASSSFDRGNTGELFF. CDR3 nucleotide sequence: TGTGCCAGCAGCTCCTTTGACCGGGGAAACACCGGGGAGCTGTTTTTT.

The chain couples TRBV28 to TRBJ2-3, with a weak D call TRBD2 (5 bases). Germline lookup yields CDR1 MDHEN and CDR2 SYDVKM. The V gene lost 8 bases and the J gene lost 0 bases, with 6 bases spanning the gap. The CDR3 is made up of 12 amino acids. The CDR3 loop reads CASRTSTDTQYF. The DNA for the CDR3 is TGTGCCAGCCGGACTAGCACAGATACGCAGTATTTT.

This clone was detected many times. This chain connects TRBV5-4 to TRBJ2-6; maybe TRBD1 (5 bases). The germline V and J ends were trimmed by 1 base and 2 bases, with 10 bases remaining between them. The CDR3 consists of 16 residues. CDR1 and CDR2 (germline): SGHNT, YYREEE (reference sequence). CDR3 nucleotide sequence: TGTGCCAGCAGCTTGACTCGACAGACTGGGGCCAACGTCCTGACTTTC. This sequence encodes CASSLTRQTGANVLTF.

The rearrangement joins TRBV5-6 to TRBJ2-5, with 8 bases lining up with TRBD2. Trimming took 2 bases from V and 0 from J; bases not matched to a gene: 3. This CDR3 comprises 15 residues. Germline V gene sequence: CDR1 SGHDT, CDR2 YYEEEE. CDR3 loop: CASSLAGVYQETQYF. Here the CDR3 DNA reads TGTGCCAGCAGCTTAGCGGGAGTGTACCAAGAGACCCAGTACTTC.

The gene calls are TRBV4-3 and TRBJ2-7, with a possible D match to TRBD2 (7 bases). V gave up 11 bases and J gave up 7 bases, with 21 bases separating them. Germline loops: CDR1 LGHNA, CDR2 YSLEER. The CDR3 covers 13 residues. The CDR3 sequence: CAAPRGAPWEQYF. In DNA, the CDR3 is TGCGCCGCCCCACGGGGGGCTCCTTGGGAGCAGTACTTC.

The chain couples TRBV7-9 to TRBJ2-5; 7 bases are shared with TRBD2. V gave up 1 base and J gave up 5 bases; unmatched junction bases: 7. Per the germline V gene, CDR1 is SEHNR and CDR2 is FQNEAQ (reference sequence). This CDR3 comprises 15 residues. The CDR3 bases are TGTGCCAGCAGCTTAGTCGGTAGGGGAGGGGAGACCCAGTACTTC. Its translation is CASSLVGRGGETQYF.

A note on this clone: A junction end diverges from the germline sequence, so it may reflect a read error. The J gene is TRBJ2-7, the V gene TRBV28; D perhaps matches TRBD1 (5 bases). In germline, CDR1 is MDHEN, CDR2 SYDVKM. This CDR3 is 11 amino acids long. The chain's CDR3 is CASSNTRQWSF. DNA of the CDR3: TGTGCCAGCTCAAACACTCGACAGTGGTCCTTC.